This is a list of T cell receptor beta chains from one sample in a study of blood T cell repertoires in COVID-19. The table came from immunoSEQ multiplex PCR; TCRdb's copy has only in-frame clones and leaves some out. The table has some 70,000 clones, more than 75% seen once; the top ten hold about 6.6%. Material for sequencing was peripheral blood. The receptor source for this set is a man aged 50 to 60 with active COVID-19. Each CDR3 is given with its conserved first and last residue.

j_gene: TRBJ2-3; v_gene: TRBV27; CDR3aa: CASSLRQTPLRTDTQYF
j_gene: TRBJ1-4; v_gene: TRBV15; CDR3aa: CATSRVLEKLFF
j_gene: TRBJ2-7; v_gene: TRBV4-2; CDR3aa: CASSYLSTDTYEQYF
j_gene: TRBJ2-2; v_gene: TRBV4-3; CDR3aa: CASSFTVSRRELFF
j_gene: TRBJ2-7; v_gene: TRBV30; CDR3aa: CAWTSGSYEQYF
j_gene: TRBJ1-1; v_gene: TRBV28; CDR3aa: CASSSMARGGVTEAFF
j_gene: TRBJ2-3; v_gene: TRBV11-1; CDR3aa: CASSLPLLGTDTQYF
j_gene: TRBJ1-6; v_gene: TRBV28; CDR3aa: CASSLESRDNSPLHF
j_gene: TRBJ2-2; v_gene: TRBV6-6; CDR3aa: CASRDRATGELFF
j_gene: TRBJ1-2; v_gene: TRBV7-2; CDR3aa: CASSPPGREGYTF
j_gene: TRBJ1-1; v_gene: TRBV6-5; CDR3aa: CASSSPSRRAGTEAFF
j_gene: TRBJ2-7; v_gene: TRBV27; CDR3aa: CASSQIAGVREQYF
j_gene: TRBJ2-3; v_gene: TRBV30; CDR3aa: CACGQGASSSTDTQYF
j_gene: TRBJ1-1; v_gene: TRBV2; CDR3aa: CASSAQTNTEAFF
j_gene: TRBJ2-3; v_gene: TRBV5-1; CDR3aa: CASHPRGRALDTQYF
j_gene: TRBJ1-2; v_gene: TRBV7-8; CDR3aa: CASSLEQGSYGYTF
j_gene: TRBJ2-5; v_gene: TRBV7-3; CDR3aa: CASGAGASETQYF
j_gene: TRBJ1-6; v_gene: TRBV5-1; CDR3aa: CASSLGPPGNSPLHF
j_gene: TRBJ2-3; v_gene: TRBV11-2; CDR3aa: CASSLGLSRGGSDTQYF
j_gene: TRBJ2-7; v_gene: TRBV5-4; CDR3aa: CASSSSSYEQYF
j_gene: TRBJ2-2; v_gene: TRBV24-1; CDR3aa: CATSDRHEHRGAVF
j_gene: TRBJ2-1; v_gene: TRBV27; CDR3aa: CASRRYLLSSYNEQFF
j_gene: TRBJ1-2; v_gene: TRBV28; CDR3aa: CASSLSRDRGTRYGYTF
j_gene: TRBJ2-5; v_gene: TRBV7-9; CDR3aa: CASSRYGTQYF
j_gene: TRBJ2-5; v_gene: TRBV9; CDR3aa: CASSATETDQETQYF
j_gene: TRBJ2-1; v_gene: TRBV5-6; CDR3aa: CASSLSRSEQFF
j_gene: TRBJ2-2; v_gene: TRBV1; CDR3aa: CTSSQDGLEGWAGGTGELFF
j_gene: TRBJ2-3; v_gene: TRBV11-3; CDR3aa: CASSLAGGDTDTQYF
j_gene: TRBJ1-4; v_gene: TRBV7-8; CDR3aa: CASTPTGDFRANEKLFF
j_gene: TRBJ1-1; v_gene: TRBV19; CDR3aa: CASSTQVDTEAFF
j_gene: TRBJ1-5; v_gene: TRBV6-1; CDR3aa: CASSDTVNNQPQHF
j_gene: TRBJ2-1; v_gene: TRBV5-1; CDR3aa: CASSFGGEQFF
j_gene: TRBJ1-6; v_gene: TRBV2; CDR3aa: CASRQGMNSPLHF
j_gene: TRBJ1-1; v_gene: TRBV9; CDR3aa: CASSVASGANTEAFF
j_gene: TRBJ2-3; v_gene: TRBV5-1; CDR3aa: CASSSGLAGGSPGTDTQYF
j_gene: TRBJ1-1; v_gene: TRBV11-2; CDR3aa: CASSLGQGIFPTAAAFF
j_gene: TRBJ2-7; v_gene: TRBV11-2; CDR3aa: CASSPWRDEQYF
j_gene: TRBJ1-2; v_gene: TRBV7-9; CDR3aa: CASSPDRGNYGYTF
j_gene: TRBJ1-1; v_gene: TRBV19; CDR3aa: CATTGFGRTEAFF
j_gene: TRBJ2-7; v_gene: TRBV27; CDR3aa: CASSPGQGGSYEQYF
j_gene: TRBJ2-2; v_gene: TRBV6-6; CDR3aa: CASSPGQSSGAGELFF
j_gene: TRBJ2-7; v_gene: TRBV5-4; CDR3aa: CASREGQGAGYEQYF
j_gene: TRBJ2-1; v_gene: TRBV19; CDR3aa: CASRNSREQFF
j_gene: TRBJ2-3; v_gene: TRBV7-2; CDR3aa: CASSRDRGATDTQYF
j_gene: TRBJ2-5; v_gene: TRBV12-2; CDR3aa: CASRLETSEEETQYF
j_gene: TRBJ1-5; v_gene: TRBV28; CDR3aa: CASSSMTGAPSNQPQHF
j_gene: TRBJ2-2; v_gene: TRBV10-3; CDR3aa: CAISGGLADTGELFF
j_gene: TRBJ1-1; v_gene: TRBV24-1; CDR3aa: CATSQGVSEAFF
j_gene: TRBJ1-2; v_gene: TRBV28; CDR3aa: CASSLFPDGYTF
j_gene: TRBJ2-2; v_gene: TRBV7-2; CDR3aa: CASSPGQTTGELFF
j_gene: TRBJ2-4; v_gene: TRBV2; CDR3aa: CASRSKTGSKNIQYF
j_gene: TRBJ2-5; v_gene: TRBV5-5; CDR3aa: CASSLERGQVETQYF
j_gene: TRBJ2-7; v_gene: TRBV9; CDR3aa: CASPQIRTADYEQYF
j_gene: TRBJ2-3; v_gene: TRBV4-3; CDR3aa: CASSQLLAGGHTDTQYF
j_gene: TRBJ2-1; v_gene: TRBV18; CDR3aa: CASSPTSGSYNEQFF